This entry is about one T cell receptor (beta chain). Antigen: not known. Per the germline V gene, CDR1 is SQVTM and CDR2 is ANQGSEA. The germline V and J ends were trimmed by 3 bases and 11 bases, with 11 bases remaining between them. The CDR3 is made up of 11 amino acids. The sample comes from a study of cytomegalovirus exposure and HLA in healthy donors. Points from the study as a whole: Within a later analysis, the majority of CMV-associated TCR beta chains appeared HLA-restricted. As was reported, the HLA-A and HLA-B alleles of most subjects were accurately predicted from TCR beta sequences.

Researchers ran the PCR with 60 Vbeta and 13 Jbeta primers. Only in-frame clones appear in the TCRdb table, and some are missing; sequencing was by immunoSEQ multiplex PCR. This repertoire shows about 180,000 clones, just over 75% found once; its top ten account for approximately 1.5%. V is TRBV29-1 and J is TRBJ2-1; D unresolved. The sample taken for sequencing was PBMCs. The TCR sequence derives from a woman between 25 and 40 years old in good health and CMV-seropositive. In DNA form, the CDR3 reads TGCAGCGTTGACGCGAGCGCCAAGCAGTTCTTC. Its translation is CSVDASAKQFF.